This T cell receptor (beta chain) originates from a study of blood T cell repertoires in COVID-19. Study information: From the United States, Italy and Spain came samples of acute and convalescent COVID-19.

Germline CDR1 and CDR2: GTSNPN and SVGIG (reference sequence). The CDR3 is 15 amino acids. Authors' data handling: Estimates of nucleated cell counts were drawn from the amplification of reference gene primers. The method was immunoSEQ multiplex PCR; TCRdb's version includes in-frame clones alone and lacks a portion of them. V and J calls and clone size come straight from that table; D and trimming were deduced from the DNA. This sample has about 250,000 clones, with approximately 90% found just once. Only a few counts were recorded for this clone. The germline gene is not matched at one end of the junction; a read error may be the cause.

The receptor was isolated from a man in his forties or fifties who had recovered from COVID-19. The sequencing input was PBMCs or T cells enriched from blood (not recorded which). J is TRBJ1-2 and V is TRBV30, with 7 bases matching TRBD1. The CDR3 here is CTWSVYPGRGNGYTF. DNA for the CDR3: TGTACCTGGAGTGTATATCCGGGCAGGGGGAATGGCTACACCTTC.